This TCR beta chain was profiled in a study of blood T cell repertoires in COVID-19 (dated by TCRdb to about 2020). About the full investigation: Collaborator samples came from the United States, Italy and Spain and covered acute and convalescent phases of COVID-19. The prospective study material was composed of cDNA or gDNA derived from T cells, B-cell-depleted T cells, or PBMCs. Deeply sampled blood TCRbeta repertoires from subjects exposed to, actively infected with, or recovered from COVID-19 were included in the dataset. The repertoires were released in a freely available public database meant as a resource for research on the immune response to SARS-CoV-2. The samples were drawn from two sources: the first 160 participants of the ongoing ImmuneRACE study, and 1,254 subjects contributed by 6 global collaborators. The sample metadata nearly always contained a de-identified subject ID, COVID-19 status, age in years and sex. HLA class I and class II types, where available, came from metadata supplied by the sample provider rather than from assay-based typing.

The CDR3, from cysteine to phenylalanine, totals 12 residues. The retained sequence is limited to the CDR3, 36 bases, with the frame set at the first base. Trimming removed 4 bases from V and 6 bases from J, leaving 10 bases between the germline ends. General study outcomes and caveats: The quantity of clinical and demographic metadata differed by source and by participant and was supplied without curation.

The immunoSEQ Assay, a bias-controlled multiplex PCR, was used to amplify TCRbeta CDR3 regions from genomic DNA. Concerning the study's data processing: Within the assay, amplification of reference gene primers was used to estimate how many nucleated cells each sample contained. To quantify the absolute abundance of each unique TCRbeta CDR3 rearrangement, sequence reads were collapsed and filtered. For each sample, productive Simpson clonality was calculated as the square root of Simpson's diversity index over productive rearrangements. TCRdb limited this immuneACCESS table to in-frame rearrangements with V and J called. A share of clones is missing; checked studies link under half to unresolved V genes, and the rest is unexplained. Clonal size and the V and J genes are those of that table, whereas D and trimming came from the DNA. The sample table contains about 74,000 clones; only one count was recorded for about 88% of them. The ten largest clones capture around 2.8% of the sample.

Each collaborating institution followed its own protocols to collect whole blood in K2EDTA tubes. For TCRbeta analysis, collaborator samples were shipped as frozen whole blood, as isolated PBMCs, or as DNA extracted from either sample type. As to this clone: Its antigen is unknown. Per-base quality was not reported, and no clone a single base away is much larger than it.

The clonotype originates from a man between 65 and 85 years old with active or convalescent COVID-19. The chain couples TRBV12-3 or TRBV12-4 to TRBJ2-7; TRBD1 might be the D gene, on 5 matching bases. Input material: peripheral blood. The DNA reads TGTGCCAGCAGTTCAGGGAAAGGCGAGCAGTACTTC. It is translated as CASSSGKGEQYF.